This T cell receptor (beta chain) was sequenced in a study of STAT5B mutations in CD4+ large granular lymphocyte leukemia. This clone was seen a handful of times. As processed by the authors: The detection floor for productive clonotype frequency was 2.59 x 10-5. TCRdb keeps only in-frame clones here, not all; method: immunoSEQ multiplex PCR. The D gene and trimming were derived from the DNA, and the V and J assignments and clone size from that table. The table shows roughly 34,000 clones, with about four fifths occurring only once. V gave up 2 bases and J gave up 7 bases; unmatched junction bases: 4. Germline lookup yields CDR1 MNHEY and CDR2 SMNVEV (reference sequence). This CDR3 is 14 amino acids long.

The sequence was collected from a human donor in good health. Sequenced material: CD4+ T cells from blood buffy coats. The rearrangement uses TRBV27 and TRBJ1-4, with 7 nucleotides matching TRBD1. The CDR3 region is CASSLLQGSEKLFF. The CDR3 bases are TGTGCCAGCAGTTTACTACAGGGGAGTGAAAAACTGTTTTTT.